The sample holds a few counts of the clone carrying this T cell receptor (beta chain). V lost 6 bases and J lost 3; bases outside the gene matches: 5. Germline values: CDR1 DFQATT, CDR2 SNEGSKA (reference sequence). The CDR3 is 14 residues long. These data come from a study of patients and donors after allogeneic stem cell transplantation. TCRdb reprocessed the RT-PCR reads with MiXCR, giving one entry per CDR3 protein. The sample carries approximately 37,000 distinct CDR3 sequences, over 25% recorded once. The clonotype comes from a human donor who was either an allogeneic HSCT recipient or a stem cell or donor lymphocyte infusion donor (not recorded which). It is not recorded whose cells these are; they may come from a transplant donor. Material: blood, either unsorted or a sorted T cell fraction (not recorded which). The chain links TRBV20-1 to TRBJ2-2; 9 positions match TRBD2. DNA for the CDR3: TGCAGTGCCACTACTAGCGGGCACACCGGGGAGCTGTTTTTT. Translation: CSATTSGHTGELFF.